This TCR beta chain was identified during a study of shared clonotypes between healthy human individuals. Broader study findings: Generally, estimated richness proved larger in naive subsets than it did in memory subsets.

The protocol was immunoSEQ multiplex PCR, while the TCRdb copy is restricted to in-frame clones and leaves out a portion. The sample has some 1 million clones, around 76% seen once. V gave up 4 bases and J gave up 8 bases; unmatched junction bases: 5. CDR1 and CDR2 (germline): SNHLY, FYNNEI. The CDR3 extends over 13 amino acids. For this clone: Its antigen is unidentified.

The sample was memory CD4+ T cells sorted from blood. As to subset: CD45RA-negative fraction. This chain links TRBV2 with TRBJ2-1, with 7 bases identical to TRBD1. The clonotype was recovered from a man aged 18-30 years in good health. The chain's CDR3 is CASSAIQGDEQFF. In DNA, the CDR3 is TGTGCCAGCAGTGCGATCCAGGGGGATGAGCAGTTCTTC.